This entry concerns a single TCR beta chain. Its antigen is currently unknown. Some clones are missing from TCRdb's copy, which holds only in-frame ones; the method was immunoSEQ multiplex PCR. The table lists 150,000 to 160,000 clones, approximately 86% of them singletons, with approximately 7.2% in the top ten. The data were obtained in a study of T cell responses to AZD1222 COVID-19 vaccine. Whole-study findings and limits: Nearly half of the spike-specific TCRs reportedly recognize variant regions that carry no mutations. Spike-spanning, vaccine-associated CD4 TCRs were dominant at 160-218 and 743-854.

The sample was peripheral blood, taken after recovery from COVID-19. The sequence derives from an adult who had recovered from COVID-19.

CDR3 sequence reads: CATDRSTNEKLFF. The DNA for the CDR3 is TGTGCCACCGACAGGTCAACTAATGAAAAACTGTTTTTT. The chain has TRBV6-5 and TRBJ1-4, with D possibly TRBD1 on 6 matching bases. V shed 10 bases and J shed 0 bases, with 9 bases lying between them. The CDR3 runs to 13 residues. Per germline, CDR1 MNHEY and CDR2 SVGAGI.